One sample yielded the 11 T cell receptor beta chains listed below, sequenced in a study of blood T cell repertoires in COVID-19. TCRdb's copy holds only in-frame clones and misses some; the assay was immunoSEQ multiplex PCR. The sample records 200,000 to 300,000 clones, more than 70% being singletons. What was sequenced was peripheral blood. The receptors originated from a woman between 50 and 59 years old with acute or convalescent COVID-19.

The chain uses TRBV24-1 and TRBJ2-3; TRBD2 matches 10 bases. In germline, CDR1 is KGHDR, CDR2 SFDVKD. The CDR3 length is 15 residues. The J segment lost 5 bases and the V segment lost 2 bases, leaving 3 bases of the junction unmatched. The CDR3 loop is CATSDSAGGLDTQYF. CDR3 nucleotide sequence: TGTGCCACCAGTGATTCAGCGGGAGGGTTAGATACGCAGTATTTT.

This clone has a handful of counts. This chain links TRBV27 with TRBJ1-5; D is undetermined. CDR1 and CDR2 (germline): MNHEY, SMNVEV (reference sequence). The V end was cut by 0 bases, the J end by 0 bases, with 6 bases between. The CDR3 length is 15 residues. In DNA, the CDR3 is TGTGCCAGCAGTTTATCGTGGCATAGCAATCAGCCCCAGCATTTT. Translation: CASSLSWHSNQPQHF.

The chain couples TRBV6-1 to TRBJ1-2, with no clear D. CDR1 is MNHNS, CDR2 SASEGT, per germline. CDR3 size: 15 residues. V was trimmed by 1 base and J by 5 bases, leaving 14 bases between them. Here the CDR3 reads CASSEEWEFRYGYTF. CDR3 nucleotides: TGTGCCAGCAGTGAAGAGTGGGAGTTTAGGTATGGCTACACCTTC.

The chain combines TRBV5-1 with TRBJ2-7, with 7 bases that match TRBD1. There are 16 residues in the CDR3. Germline V gives CDR1 SGHRS, CDR2 YFSETQ. Unmatched junction bases numbered 10, after V lost 3 bases and J lost 1 base. The CDR3 loop reads CASSWGRQGGSYEQYF. The CDR3 coding sequence is TGCGCCAGCAGCTGGGGAAGACAGGGTGGGTCCTACGAGCAGTACTTC.

This clone has only one observation. The rearrangement links TRBV18 to TRBJ2-7; 7 positions agree with TRBD2. Germline loops: CDR1 KGHSH, CDR2 LQKENI. CDR3 size: 15 residues. V was pared by 5 bases and J by 3 bases, with 10 bases of the junction left unmatched. In DNA form, the CDR3 reads TGTGCCAGCTCAAGAACGGGCGGGAGCAGCTACGAGCAGTACTTC. Its protein is CASSRTGGSSYEQYF.

This clone was seen once. The rearrangement uses TRBV2 and TRBJ1-3; weak D call: TRBD1 (5 bases). This CDR3 comprises 14 residues. Trimming left V 4 bases short and J 0 bases short, with 7 bases between. Germline V gives CDR1 SNHLY, CDR2 FYNNEI. The CDR3 nucleotides read TGTGCCAGCAGTGCAGGGTACTCTGGAAACACCATATATTTT. It codes for CASSAGYSGNTIYF.

The V gene is TRBV7-8, the J gene TRBJ1-6, with a tentative D call TRBD1 (6 bases). Per the germline V gene, CDR1 is SGHVS and CDR2 is FQNEAQ. Trimming took off 0 bases at V and 11 bases at J, with 11 bases between the two ends. The CDR3 is 14 residues long. The CDR3 loop is CASSLARTAAPLHF. Written as DNA, the CDR3 is TGTGCCAGCAGCTTAGCGCGGACAGCTGCACCCCTCCACTTT.

The gene calls are TRBV12-3 or TRBV12-4 and TRBJ2-1; D gene unclear. V gave up 3 bases and J gave up 8 bases, with 5 bases separating them. The CDR3 loop spans 11 amino acids. For the CDR3, the DNA is TGTGCCAGCAGTTTGCGGTATGAGCAGTTCTTC. Protein sequence: CASSLRYEQFF.

The V call is TRBV3-1 (or the pseudogene TRBV3-2), the J call TRBJ1-5; tentatively, D is TRBD1 (5 bases). V lost 4 bases to trimming and J lost 2 bases, with 21 bases between them. This CDR3 has 18 residues. The germline V gene encodes CDR1 LGHDT and CDR2 YNNKEL (reference sequence). Written as DNA, the CDR3 is TGTGCCAGCAGCCGCCCCCCGGGGGAAGAGTTCGGCAATCAGCCCCAGCATTTT. It yields the protein CASSRPPGEEFGNQPQHF.

This chain connects TRBV19 to TRBJ1-2; 7 bases are a match to TRBD1. The CDR3 sequence is 13 residues long. The V gene's germline CDR1 is LNHDA and CDR2 SQIVND (reference sequence). V lost 6 bases, J lost 4 bases, and 5 bases stayed unmatched. As DNA, the CDR3 is TGTGCCAGTAGCTCGGGACAGACCTATGGCTACACCTTC. Protein: CASSSGQTYGYTF.

The chain has TRBV9 and TRBJ1-2; maybe TRBD1 (6 bases). Germline CDR1 SGDLS, CDR2 YYNGEE. This CDR3 is built from 14 residues. V was pared by 2 bases and J by 8 bases, with 16 bases between. The CDR3 is CASSVGQPLGGYTF. CDR3 DNA sequence: TGTGCCAGCAGCGTTGGACAGCCCCTGGGGGGCTACACCTTC.